This T cell receptor (beta chain) derives from a study of CD8+ T cells in alopecia areata (dated by TCRdb to 2017 to 2018). Broadly, across the study: Treated patients were enrolled in an open-label pilot trial of oral tofacitinib at 5 to 10 mg twice daily for moderate-to-severe alopecia areata. Patients stayed on tofacitinib for 6 to 18 months and then had 6 months of follow-up off drug so that delayed response and recurrence could be assessed. To study T cell clonal expansion in alopecia areata, the researchers applied high-throughput TCRbeta sequencing to both the C3H/HeJ mouse model and human patients. Scalp tissue and sorted CD4+ and CD8+ peripheral blood T cells from patchy and totalis/universalis alopecia areata patients and from healthy controls were covered by human TCRbeta sequencing. Patients on tofacitinib were biopsied at baseline and after 4 and 24 weeks of treatment, and several of the patients also had a later scalp biopsy. Scalp clonality was compared across normal scalp (n=4), patchy alopecia areata scalp (n=8), and alopecia totalis/universalis scalp (n=8). The RNA source kit depended on sample type: the PAXgene miRNA kit for fixed scalp, the miRNeasy kit for PBMCs, and the RNeasy kit for mouse skin. TCRbeta CDR3 regions were amplified by immunoSEQ multiplex PCR with 35 Vbeta forward and 13 Jbeta reverse primers.

On this clone: What this receptor recognizes is not known. No base quality values were provided; no much bigger clone lies one nucleotide off.

Lesional scalp punch biopsies and peripheral blood were obtained from alopecia areata patients. PBMCs were isolated by density centrifugation and stained for CD3, CD4 and CD8, and CD4+ and CD8+ T cells were sorted on a FACSAria. Findings and caveats that apply to the study as a whole: Unlike mouse skin, which is dominated by gammadelta T cells, normal human skin has resident alphabeta T cells that are also sequenced, and this complicates analysis of the scalp TCR repertoire. TCR sequences shared between patients were less clear than in mice, possibly partly because of HLA diversity in the patient population. Compared with normal scalp, lesional scalp had higher clonality and more expanded CD8+ clones, particularly in alopecia totalis/universalis, a pattern that suggests antigenic drive.

The CDR3 goes from the cysteine to the phenylalanine over 12 residues. Of the read, only the CDR3 DNA is kept; its 36 bases are in frame from base 1. CDR1 and CDR2 are read off the germline V gene as SQVTM and ANQGSEA. V lost 7 bases and J lost 2 bases; the stretch between them is 12 bases long. Libraries were made using the immunoSEQ multiplex PCR assay. For TCR sequencing, RNA was extracted from every sample and reverse transcribed into cDNA to serve as template. SuperScript III was used for first-strand cDNA synthesis, primed with a 2:1 mix of oligo-dT and random hexamers. A synthetic immune receptor repertoire was used to gauge amplification bias, and whatever bias remained was removed computationally. From the authors' description of their analysis: Raw reads were preprocessed for error removal, and CDR3 was defined according to IMGT conventions as running from the conserved cysteine to phenylalanine. To get clonality, Shannon entropy was normalized by log2 of the number of productive unique TCRs and the result was subtracted from 1. CD4 or CD8 identity of scalp clones was inferred by cross-referencing scalp TCRbeta sequences with sorted blood CD4 and CD8 repertoires. This immuneACCESS table, as held by TCRdb, lists in-frame sequences with V and J called but not all clones. Of the missing ones, under half trace to an unresolved V gene in checked studies; the others have no known cause. The V and J calls and clone size were taken over from that table, and D and trimming were inferred from the DNA. The sample table contains 150,000 or so clones; only one count was recorded for more than 45% of them. The top ten constitute about 6.4% of the sample.

The TCR was taken from a human donor with alopecia areata. The source material was CD4+ T cells sorted from blood. The sequence is built from TRBV29-1 and TRBJ2-7; matching of 5 bases hints at TRBD1 as the D gene. The CDR3 loop reads CSAQGPTYEQYF. The DNA sequence reads TGCAGCGCCCAGGGTCCTACCTACGAGCAGTACTTC.